This entry lists 10 T cell receptor beta chains sequenced from one sample in a study of identical twins. TCRdb called the 5' RACE reads again in MiXCR, with one record for every CDR3 protein. This table holds roughly 1.6 million distinct CDR3 sequences, about 32% found once. Sequencing was done on a sample of cord blood. These TCRs come from a newborn girl in good health.

As concerns this clonotype: One end of the junction does not line up with germline, which may come from a read error. The chain is built from TRBV7-9 and TRBJ2-7; D not resolved. The germline gives CDR1 SEHNR, CDR2 FQNEAQ (reference sequence). The CDR3 is 13 residues long. In nucleotides, the CDR3 is TGTGCCGGCAGCCTGATCCAACCCTACGAGCAGTACTTC. It specifies CAGSLIQPYEQYF.

This clonotype was counted between two and nine times. The chain combines TRBV27 with TRBJ2-3, with TRBD2 matching over 8 bases. This CDR3 has 15 residues. V shed 4 bases and J 3 bases; nucleotides not matched to a gene: 6. Germline lookup yields CDR1 MNHEY and CDR2 SMNVEV (reference sequence). The CDR3 bases are TGTGCCAGCAGTTGGGCTAGCGGGCGGACAGATACGCAGTATTTT. This translates into CASSWASGRTDTQYF.

This clonotype has at least ten counts. The chain carries TRBV12-3 or TRBV12-4 and TRBJ2-1; no reliable D call. Between the trimmed V and J ends, which lost 1 base and 6 bases, there was a span of 10 bases. The CDR3 runs to 14 residues. The CDR3 here is CASSLGLVGNEQFF. The CDR3 coding sequence is TGTGCCAGCAGTTTAGGACTGGTTGGCAATGAGCAGTTCTTC.

This clonotype has at least ten counts. The chain joins TRBV29-1 to TRBJ2-3; 8 bases map to TRBD1. The V and J ends lost 5 bases and 5 bases, in that order; junction bases with no gene match: 12. Germline values: CDR1 SQVTM, CDR2 ANQGSEA. This CDR3 region has 15 residues. This CDR3 is CSVSRRQGLGDTQYF. Here the CDR3 DNA reads TGCAGCGTTTCCCGGAGACAGGGGTTAGGAGATACGCAGTATTTT.

CDR3 DNA: TGCGCCAGCAGCCCCTCAATTGTGAGGGGCTACGAGCAGTACTTC. Its translation is CASSPSIVRGYEQYF. V is TRBV5-1 and J is TRBJ2-7; D may be TRBD1 or TRBD2 (5 bases each). CDR3 length equals 15 residues. V was clipped by 4 bases and J by 3 bases, with 17 bases between them. Germline assignment: CDR1 SGHRS and CDR2 YFSETQ. The full variable domain, completed using reference TRBV5-1 and TRBJ2-7, is KAGVTQTPRYLIKTRGQQVTLSCSPISGHRSVSWYQQTPGQGLQFLFEYFSETQRNKGNFPGRFSGRQFSNSRSEMNVSTLELGDSALYLCASSPSIVRGYEQYFGPGTRLTVT.

This clonotype was detected ten times or more. J is TRBJ2-7 and V is TRBV29-1, with D possibly called TRBD1 or TRBD2 (5 bases each). This CDR3 is 13 amino acids long. Germline V gene sequence: CDR1 SQVTM, CDR2 ANQGSEA. V lost 3 bases to trimming and J lost 3 bases, with 12 bases between them. The CDR3 DNA is TGCAGCGTTGAGGGAGTAGGGGTCTACGAGCAGTACTTC. This sequence encodes CSVEGVGVYEQYF.

The V gene is TRBV3-1, the J gene TRBJ1-6, with D maybe TRBD1 (5 bases). Germline CDR1 reads LGHDT; CDR2 reads YNNKEL (reference sequence). This CDR3 comprises 17 residues. The ends were cut back, 0 bases at V and 3 bases at J, with 12 bases in the middle. CDR3 sequence reads: CASSQDRAASYNSPLHF. The CDR3 DNA follows: TGTGCCAGCAGCCAAGACAGGGCGGCAAGCTATAATTCACCCCTCCACTTT.

The V call is TRBV7-8, the J call TRBJ1-4, with D possibly TRBD1 on 5 matching bases. The CDR3 consists of 15 residues. Germline V lookup: CDR1 SGHVS, CDR2 FQNEAQ. Trimming took off 3 bases at V and 4 bases at J, with 12 bases between the two ends. In DNA, the CDR3 is TGTGCCAGCAGCTTCGGGACCGAGCTTAATGAAAAACTGTTTTTT. This sequence encodes CASSFGTELNEKLFF.

This clonotype was observed a handful of times. The rearrangement joins TRBV29-1 to TRBJ1-2, with D possibly TRBD1 on 6 matching bases. Germline V gives CDR1 SQVTM, CDR2 ANQGSEA. Trimming pared 0 bases from V and 5 bases from J, leaving 10 bases between. The CDR3 length is 13 residues. The CDR3 here is CSVEEGARYGYTF. CDR3 nucleotides: TGCAGCGTTGAAGAGGGGGCGAGGTATGGCTACACCTTC.

V usage is TRBV13 and J usage is TRBJ2-2; D is undetermined. V lost 0 bases and J lost 4, with 6 bases in between. The CDR3 has 14 amino acids. The germline CDR1 and CDR2 sequences are PRHDT and FYEKMQ (reference sequence). The CDR3 nucleotides read TGTGCCAGCAGCTTAGGCCGGGCCACCGGGGAGCTGTTTTTT. Translated, it gives CASSLGRATGELFF.